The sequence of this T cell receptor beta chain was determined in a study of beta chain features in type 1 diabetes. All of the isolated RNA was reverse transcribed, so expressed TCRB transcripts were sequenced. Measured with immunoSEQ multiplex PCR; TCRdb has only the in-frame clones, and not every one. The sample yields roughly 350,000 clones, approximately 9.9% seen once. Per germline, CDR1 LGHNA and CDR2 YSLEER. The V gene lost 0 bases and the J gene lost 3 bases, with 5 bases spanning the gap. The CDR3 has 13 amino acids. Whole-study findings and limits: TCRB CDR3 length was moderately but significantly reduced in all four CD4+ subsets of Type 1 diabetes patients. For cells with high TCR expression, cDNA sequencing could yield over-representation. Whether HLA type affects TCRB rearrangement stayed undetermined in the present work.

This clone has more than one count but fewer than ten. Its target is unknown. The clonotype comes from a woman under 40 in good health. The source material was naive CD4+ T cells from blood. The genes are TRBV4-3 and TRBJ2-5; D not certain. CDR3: CASSQEAEETQYF. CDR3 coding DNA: TGCGCCAGCAGCCAAGAGGCAGAAGAGACCCAGTACTTC.